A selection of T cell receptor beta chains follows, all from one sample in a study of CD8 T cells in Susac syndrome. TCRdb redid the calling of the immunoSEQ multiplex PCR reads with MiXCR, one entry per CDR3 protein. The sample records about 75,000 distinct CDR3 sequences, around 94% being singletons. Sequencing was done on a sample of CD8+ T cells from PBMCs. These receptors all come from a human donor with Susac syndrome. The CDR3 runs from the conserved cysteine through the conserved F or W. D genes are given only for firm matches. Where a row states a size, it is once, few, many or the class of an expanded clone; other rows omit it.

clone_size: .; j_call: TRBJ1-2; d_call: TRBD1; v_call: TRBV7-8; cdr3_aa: CASSLEVSWTGDSYGYTF; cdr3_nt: TGTGCCAGCAGCTTAGAAGTGAGTTGGACAGGGGATTCCTATGGCTACACCTTC
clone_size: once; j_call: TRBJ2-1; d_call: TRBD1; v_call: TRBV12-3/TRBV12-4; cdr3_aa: CASSRQGVNEQFF; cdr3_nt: TGTGCCAGCAGTCGTCAGGGGGTCAATGAGCAGTTCTTC
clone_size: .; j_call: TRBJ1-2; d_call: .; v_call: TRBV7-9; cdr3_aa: CASSPETHYGYTF; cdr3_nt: TGTGCCAGCAGCCCGGAGACCCACTATGGCTACACCTTC
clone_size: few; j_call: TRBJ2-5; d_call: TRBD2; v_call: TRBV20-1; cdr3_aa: CSARQGGGQETQYF; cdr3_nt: TGCAGTGCTAGACAGGGCGGGGGGCAAGAGACCCAGTACTTC
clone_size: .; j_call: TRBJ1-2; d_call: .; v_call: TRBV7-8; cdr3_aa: CASSAIYDGSYGYTF; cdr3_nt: TGTGCCAGCAGCGCTATATACGACGGATCCTATGGCTACACCTTC
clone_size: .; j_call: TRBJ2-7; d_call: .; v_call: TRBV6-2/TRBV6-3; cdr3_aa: CASSYSAGYEQYF; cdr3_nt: TGTGCCAGCAGTTACTCGGCGGGCTACGAGCAGTACTTC
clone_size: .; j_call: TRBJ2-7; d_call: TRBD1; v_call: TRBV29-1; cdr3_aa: CSVEDLRTGGFYEQYF; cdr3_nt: TGCAGCGTTGAAGACTTGAGGACAGGGGGATTCTACGAGCAGTACTTC
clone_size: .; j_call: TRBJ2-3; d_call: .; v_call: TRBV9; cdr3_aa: CASSVEVDTQYF; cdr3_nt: TGTGCCAGCAGCGTAGAGGTGGATACGCAGTATTTT
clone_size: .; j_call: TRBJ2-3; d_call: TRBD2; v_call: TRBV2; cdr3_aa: CASSELAGTDTQYF; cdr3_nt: TGTGCCAGCAGTGAACTAGCGGGCACAGATACGCAGTATTTT
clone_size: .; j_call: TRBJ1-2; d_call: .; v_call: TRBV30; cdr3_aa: CACLVAINYGYTF; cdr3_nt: TGTGCCTGTCTGGTAGCCATTAACTATGGCTACACCTTC
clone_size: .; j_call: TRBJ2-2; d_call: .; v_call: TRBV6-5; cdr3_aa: CASSYSALGELFF; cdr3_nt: TGTGCCAGCAGTTACTCGGCGCTTGGGGAGCTGTTTTTT
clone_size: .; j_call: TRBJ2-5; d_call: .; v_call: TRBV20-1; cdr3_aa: CSANHRERGTQYF; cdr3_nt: TGCAGTGCCAACCACAGGGAACGAGGGACCCAGTACTTC
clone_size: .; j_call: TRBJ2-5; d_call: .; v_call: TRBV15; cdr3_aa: CATSRDKGDQETQYF; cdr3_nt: TGTGCCACCAGCAGAGATAAGGGGGACCAAGAGACCCAGTACTTC
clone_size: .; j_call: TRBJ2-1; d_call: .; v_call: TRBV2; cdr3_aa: CASGGSYNEQFF; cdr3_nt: TGTGCCAGCGGGGGGTCCTACAATGAGCAGTTCTTC
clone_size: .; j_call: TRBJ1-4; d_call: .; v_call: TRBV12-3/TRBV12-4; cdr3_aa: CASSLHAQNEKLFF; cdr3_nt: TGTGCCAGCAGTTTGCACGCACAGAATGAAAAACTGTTTTTT
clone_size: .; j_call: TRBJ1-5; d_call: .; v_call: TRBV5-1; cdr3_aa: CASSSWTSRHSNQPQHF; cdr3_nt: TGCGCCAGCAGCTCCTGGACGTCTCGGCATAGCAATCAGCCCCAGCATTTT
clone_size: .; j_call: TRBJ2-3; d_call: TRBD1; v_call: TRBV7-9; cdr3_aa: CASSPPGTADTQYF; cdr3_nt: TGTGCCAGCAGCCCTCCTGGGACAGCAGATACGCAGTATTTT
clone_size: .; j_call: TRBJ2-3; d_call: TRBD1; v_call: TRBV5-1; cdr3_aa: CASSLEGAGDTQYF; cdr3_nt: TGCGCCAGCAGCTTGGAGGGGGCCGGAGATACGCAGTATTTT
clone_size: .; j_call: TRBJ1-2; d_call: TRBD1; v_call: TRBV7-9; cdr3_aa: CASSQTGAGYGYTF; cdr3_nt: TGTGCCAGCAGCCAGACAGGGGCGGGCTATGGCTACACCTTC
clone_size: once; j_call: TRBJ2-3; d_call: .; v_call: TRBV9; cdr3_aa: CASSVGNRDTQYF; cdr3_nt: TGTGCCAGCAGCGTAGGAAATCGGGATACGCAGTATTTT
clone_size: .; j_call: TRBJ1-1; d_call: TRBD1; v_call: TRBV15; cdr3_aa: CATSREDRVNTEAFF; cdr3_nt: TGTGCCACCAGCAGAGAAGACAGGGTGAACACTGAAGCTTTCTTT
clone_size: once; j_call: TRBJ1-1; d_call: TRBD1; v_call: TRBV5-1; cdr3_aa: CASSWTGVEAFF; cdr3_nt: TGCGCCAGCAGCTGGACAGGGGTCGAAGCTTTCTTT
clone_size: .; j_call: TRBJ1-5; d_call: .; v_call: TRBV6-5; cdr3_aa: CASSPLGGGNQPQHF; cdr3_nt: TGTGCCAGCAGTCCTCTGGGCGGGGGCAATCAGCCCCAGCATTTT
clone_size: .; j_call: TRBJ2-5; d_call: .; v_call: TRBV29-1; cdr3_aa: CSSTAPRLGEHETQYF; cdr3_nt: TGCAGCTCGACAGCTCCCCGACTAGGGGAGCATGAGACCCAGTACTTC
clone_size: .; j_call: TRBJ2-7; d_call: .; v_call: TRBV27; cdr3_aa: CASRRTADSLYF; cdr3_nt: TGTGCCAGCCGCCGTACGGCGGACAGCCTATACTTC
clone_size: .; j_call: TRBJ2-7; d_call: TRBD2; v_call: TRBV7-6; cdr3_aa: CASSLKLAGREQYF; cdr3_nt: TGTGCCAGCAGCTTAAAACTAGCGGGGAGGGAGCAGTACTTC
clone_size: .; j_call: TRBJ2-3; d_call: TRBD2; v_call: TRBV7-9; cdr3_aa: CASSRTSGGERDTQYF; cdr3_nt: TGTGCCAGCAGCAGGACTAGCGGGGGGGAAAGAGATACGCAGTATTTT
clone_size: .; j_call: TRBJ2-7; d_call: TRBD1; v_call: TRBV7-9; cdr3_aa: CASSGTGTGFHEQYF; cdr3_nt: TGTGCCAGCAGCGGCACCGGGACAGGGTTCCACGAGCAGTACTTC
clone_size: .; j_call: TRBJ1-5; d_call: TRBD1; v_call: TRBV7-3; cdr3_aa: CASSRSGGQPQHF; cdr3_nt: TGTGCCAGCAGTCGATCAGGGGGGCAGCCCCAGCATTTT
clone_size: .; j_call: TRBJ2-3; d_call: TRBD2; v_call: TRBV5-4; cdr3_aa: CASSLRTSGDLDTQYF; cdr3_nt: TGTGCCAGCAGCTTGAGGACTAGCGGGGACTTGGATACGCAGTATTTT
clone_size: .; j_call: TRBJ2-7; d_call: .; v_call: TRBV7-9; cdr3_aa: CASSLAQGISYEQYF; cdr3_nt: TGTGCCAGCAGCTTAGCCCAGGGGATCTCCTACGAGCAGTACTTC
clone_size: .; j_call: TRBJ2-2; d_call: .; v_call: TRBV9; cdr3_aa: CASSVSGKAGELFF; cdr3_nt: TGTGCCAGCAGCGTATCAGGGAAGGCCGGGGAGCTGTTTTTT
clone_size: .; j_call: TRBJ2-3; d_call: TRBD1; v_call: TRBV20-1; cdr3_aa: CSATPGQSLTDTQYF; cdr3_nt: TGCAGTGCGACTCCGGGACAGAGCCTCACAGATACGCAGTATTTT
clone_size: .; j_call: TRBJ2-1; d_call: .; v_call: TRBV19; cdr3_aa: CASSAIGGNWRFF; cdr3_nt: TGTGCCAGTAGTGCTATAGGGGGGAATTGGCGGTTCTTC
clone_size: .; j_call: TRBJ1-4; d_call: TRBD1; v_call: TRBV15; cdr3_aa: CATSRVQGKLFF; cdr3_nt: TGTGCCACCAGCAGAGTACAGGGGAAGCTGTTTTTT
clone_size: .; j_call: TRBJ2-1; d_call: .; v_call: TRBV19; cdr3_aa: CASSLGTWVAEQFF; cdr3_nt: TGTGCCAGTAGTTTAGGGACGTGGGTGGCTGAGCAGTTCTTC
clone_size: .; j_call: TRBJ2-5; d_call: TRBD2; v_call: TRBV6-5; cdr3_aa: CASSYATSGAETQYF; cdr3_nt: TGTGCCAGCAGTTACGCGACTAGCGGGGCAGAGACCCAGTACTTC
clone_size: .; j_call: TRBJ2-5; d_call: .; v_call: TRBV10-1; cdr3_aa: CASSDSAERGWETQYF; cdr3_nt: TGCGCCAGCAGTGACTCGGCAGAGCGTGGGTGGGAGACCCAGTACTTC
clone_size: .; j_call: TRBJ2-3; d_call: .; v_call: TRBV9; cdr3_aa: CASSTSGTLTDTQYF; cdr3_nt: TGTGCCAGCAGCACCTCCGGGACTCTCACAGATACGCAGTATTTT
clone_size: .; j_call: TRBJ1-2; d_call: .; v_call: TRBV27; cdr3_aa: CASSPGGPFYGYTF; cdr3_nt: TGTGCCAGCAGTCCTGGCGGTCCCTTTTATGGCTACACCTTC
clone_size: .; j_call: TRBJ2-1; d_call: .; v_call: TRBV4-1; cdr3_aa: CASSQEPRNEQFF; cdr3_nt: TGCGCCAGCAGCCAAGAACCAAGGAATGAGCAGTTCTTC
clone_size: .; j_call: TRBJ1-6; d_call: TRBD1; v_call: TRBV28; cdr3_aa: CASSYTGEVSPYNSPLHF; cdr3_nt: TGTGCCAGCAGTTACACAGGGGAAGTAAGCCCGTATAATTCACCCCTCCACTTT
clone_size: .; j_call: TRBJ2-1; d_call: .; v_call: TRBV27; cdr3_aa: CASSFGDNEQFF; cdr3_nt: TGTGCCAGCAGTTTCGGGGACAATGAGCAGTTCTTC
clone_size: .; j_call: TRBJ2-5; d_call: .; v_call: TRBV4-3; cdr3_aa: CASSQERREETQYF; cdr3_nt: TGCGCCAGCAGCCAAGAGCGGAGAGAGGAGACCCAGTACTTC
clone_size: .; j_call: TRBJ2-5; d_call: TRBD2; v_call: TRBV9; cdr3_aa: CASSVSGTSGETQYF; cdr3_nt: TGTGCCAGCAGCGTGTCCGGGACTAGCGGGGAGACCCAGTACTTC